The 21 T cell receptor beta chains reported below all come from one sample, sequenced in a study of cytomegalovirus exposure and HLA in healthy donors. The PCR used 60 Vbeta and 13 Jbeta primers. Using immunoSEQ multiplex PCR, the repertoire was profiled, and TCRdb retains in-frame clones only, with some absent. The table includes roughly 130,000 clones, around four fifths detected once. Sequenced material: PBMCs. These receptors came from a male donor in good health and CMV-seropositive.

There are a few counts of this clone. The chain joins TRBV4-1 to TRBJ1-1, with 8 bases aligning to TRBD1. Germline CDR1 reads MGHRA; CDR2 reads YSYEKL. The CDR3 spans 17 residues. J lost 1 base, V lost 1 base, and 8 bases had no gene match. The CDR3 protein is CASSQVPGTGPNTEAFF. CDR3 DNA sequence: TGCGCCAGCAGCCAAGTCCCGGGGACAGGTCCGAACACTGAAGCTTTCTTT.

The chain uses TRBV18 and TRBJ2-2, with D maybe TRBD1 (6 bases). Germline-derived CDR1 and CDR2 are KGHSH and LQKENI. V was cut by 4 bases and J by 3 bases, with 12 bases left in between. This CDR3 region has 15 residues. The chain's CDR3 is CASSRYRVDTGELFF. The CDR3 DNA is TGTGCCAGCTCACGTTACAGGGTTGACACCGGGGAGCTGTTTTTT.

This chain links TRBV27 with TRBJ2-7, with D perhaps TRBD2 (6 bases). CDR1 MNHEY and CDR2 SMNVEV come from the germline V gene (reference sequence). V dropped 6 bases and J dropped 3 bases, with 12 bases sitting between them. This CDR3 has 13 amino acids. The CDR3: CASRRTTFYEQYF. In nucleotides, the CDR3 is TGTGCCAGCAGAAGGACTACCTTCTACGAGCAGTACTTC.

V gene TRBV7-9 combines with J gene TRBJ2-7, with D tentatively TRBD1 (6 bases). Between the trimmed V and J ends, which lost 5 bases and 5 bases, there was a span of 16 bases. Germline values: CDR1 SEHNR, CDR2 FQNEAQ (reference sequence). The CDR3 is 14 residues long. The CDR3 spells CASSPGTLDNEQYF. For the CDR3, the DNA is TGTGCCAGCAGCCCCGGGACACTAGACAACGAGCAGTACTTC.

J is TRBJ2-3 and V is TRBV5-4; a weak D match, TRBD2 (6 bases). The V gene lost 4 bases and the J gene lost 0 bases, with 27 bases spanning the gap. The CDR3 contains 20 residues. CDR1 SGHNT and CDR2 YYREEE come from the germline V gene (reference sequence). The CDR3 loop is CASSPVYKEEGLASTDTQYF. DNA for the CDR3: TGTGCCAGCAGCCCCGTCTATAAAGAAGAAGGGCTAGCGAGCACAGATACGCAGTATTTT.

The gene calls are TRBV11-2 and TRBJ2-3, with a weak D call TRBD2 (5 bases). Germline loops: CDR1 SGHAT, CDR2 FQNNGV. V was shortened by 7 bases and J by 6 bases, with 20 bases between the two germline ends. There are 15 residues in the CDR3. As DNA, the CDR3 is TGTGCCAGCACCCTGGAGGAGGCGTTAGGGGATACGCAGTATTTT. It specifies CASTLEEALGDTQYF.

The chain has TRBV7-3 and TRBJ1-6; TRBD1 is a possible D gene (6 bases). V was pared by 1 base and J by 6 bases, with 19 bases between. The CDR3 extends over 18 amino acids. CDR1 is SGHTA, CDR2 FQGTGA, per germline. The CDR3 sequence: CASSLRPAGAASNSPLHF. The CDR3 nucleotides read TGTGCCAGCAGCTTAAGGCCCGCGGGGGCGGCTTCTAATTCACCCCTCCACTTT.

The table lists this clone with a count of one. The chain recombines TRBV6-5 with TRBJ1-4; 8 nucleotides match TRBD1. This CDR3 comprises 15 residues. Germline CDR1 is MNHEY and CDR2 is SVGAGI. V shed 3 bases and J 3 bases; nucleotides not matched to a gene: 3. The CDR3 DNA is TGTGCCAGCAGTTATACGGGACAGGCTAATGAAAAACTGTTTTTT. It translates to CASSYTGQANEKLFF.

The chain recombines TRBV28 with TRBJ1-5; D is possibly TRBD1 (6 bases). The germline V gene encodes CDR1 MDHEN and CDR2 SYDVKM. Trimming removed 1 base from V and 4 bases from J, with 8 bases in between. The CDR3 runs to 14 residues. The DNA of the CDR3 is TGTGCCAGCAGTTTATTGGGGGCGAATCAGCCCCAGCATTTT. It codes for CASSLLGANQPQHF.

V and J are TRBV28 and TRBJ2-7, with D uncertain. Trimming shortened V by 3 bases and J by 2 bases, and 8 bases separated the two germline ends. CDR3 length: 13 residues. Looked up from germline, CDR1 is MDHEN and CDR2 is SYDVKM. The CDR3 region is CASSFAPPYEQYF. CDR3 DNA: TGTGCCAGCAGTTTCGCGCCTCCCTACGAGCAGTACTTC.

The CDR3 DNA reads as TGTGCCAGCAGCGAAGAGGACAAGACTGGAAACACCATATATTTT. Protein: CASSEEDKTGNTIYF. The chain joins TRBV9 to TRBJ1-3, with D possibly matching TRBD1 (5 bases). Germline CDR1 and CDR2: SGDLS and YYNGEE. The CDR3 runs 15 residues. Trimming removed 3 bases from V and 2 bases from J, with 12 bases in between.

CDR3 sequence (DNA): TGTGCCAGCAGTTTAGGGGCGGGAAACACCATATATTTT. Translation: CASSLGAGNTIYF. The J gene is TRBJ1-3, the V gene TRBV28; possible D gene TRBD1, 5 bases. This CDR3 spans 13 amino acids. Per the germline V gene, CDR1 is MDHEN and CDR2 is SYDVKM. The ends were cut back, 2 bases at V and 4 bases at J, with 6 bases in the middle. The full variable domain, rest sourced from reference TRBV28 and TRBJ1-3, is DVKVTQSSRYLVKRTGEKVFLECVQDMDHENMFWYRQDPGLGLRLIYFSYDVKMKEKGDIPEGYSVSREKKERFSLILESASTNQTSMYLCASSLGAGNTIYFGEGSWLTVV.

V and J are TRBV29-1 and TRBJ1-1; 10 bases are shared with TRBD1. The CDR3 contains 12 residues. Trimming cost V 3 bases and J 8 bases; bases outside gene matches: 3. The germline V gene has CDR1 SQVTM and CDR2 ANQGSEA. DNA of the CDR3: TGCAGCGTTGACAGGACAGGGGGGGAAGCTTTCTTT. As protein: CSVDRTGGEAFF.

The chain recombines TRBV27 with TRBJ1-5; D is ambiguous. Germline lookup yields CDR1 MNHEY and CDR2 SMNVEV (reference sequence). Trimming removed 4 bases at V and 7 bases at J, with 11 bases between. This CDR3 is built from 13 residues. The CDR3 DNA follows: TGTGCCAGCAGTTATACGGGTCTCCAGCCCCAGCATTTT. Its protein is CASSYTGLQPQHF.

This sequence joins TRBV27 and TRBJ1-5; D gene uncertain. This CDR3 has 11 amino acids. Trimming removed 5 bases at V and 5 bases at J, with 4 bases between. The germline gives CDR1 MNHEY, CDR2 SMNVEV (reference sequence). CDR3 sequence reads: CASSNYQPQHF. In nucleotides, the CDR3 is TGTGCCAGCAGTAACTATCAGCCCCAGCATTTT.

This clone is labeled medium-sized. The rearrangement uses TRBV11-2 and TRBJ2-6; D unclear. Germline loops: CDR1 SGHAT, CDR2 FQNNGV. The CDR3 runs 13 residues. Trimming removed 1 base at V and 7 bases at J, with 5 bases between. In DNA, the CDR3 is TGTGCCAGCAGCTTAGGGGCAGCCAACGTCCTGACTTTC. Protein product: CASSLGAANVLTF. Looking up the rest from reference TRBV11-2 and TRBJ2-6 gives the full variable domain: EAGVAQSPRYKIIEKRQSVAFWCNPISGHATLYWYQQILGQGPKLLIQFQNNGVVDDSQLPKDRFSAERLKGVDSTLKIQPAKLEDSAVYLCASSLGAANVLTFGAGSRLTVL.

Points on this clone: The germline gene is not matched at one end of the junction; a read error may be the cause. J is TRBJ2-7 and V is TRBV7-9, with a weak D call TRBD1 (5 bases). The CDR3 contains 14 residues. CDR1 is SEHNR and CDR2 is FQNEAQ in the germline V gene (reference sequence). The chain's CDR3 is CSSSASGYPYEQYF. The DNA for the CDR3 is TGTTCCAGCAGCGCCTCAGGGTACCCCTACGAGCAGTACTTC.

The rearrangement links TRBV5-6 to TRBJ2-3, with 9 nucleotides matching TRBD1. The CDR3 is 17 residues long. From germline, CDR1 is SGHDT and CDR2 YYEEEE. V trimming: 1 base; J trimming: 2 bases; junction bases outside the gene matches: 8. The CDR3 DNA follows: TGTGCCAGCAGCTTGTGGGCCGGGACAGGGTACACAGATACGCAGTATTTT. This translates into CASSLWAGTGYTDTQYF.

Written as DNA, the CDR3 is TGTGCCAGCAGCCCCTCGGGGACAGGGCCAAGAGGGCAGTACTTC. Translated: CASSPSGTGPRGQYF. The chain combines TRBV7-2 with TRBJ2-7; 9 bases are shared with TRBD1. This CDR3 region has 15 residues. The ends lost 5 bases at V and 9 bases at J; junction bases unmatched: 14. CDR1 and CDR2 from the germline V gene are SGHTA and FQGNSA.

The gene calls are TRBV30 and TRBJ1-5, with 9 nucleotides matching TRBD1. The V segment lost 1 base and the J segment 5 bases; nucleotides outside the gene matches: 6. The CDR3 extends over 15 amino acids. Germline V CDR1 and CDR2: GTSNPN, SVGIG (reference sequence). The CDR3 DNA reads as TGTGCCTGGAGTGCACCGGACAGGGGATATCAGCCCCAGCATTTT. It codes for CAWSAPDRGYQPQHF.

A few counts support this clone. The chain carries TRBV7-9 and TRBJ2-5, with D possibly matching TRBD1 (6 bases). This CDR3 spans 14 amino acids. Trimming stripped 1 base from V and 5 bases from J, with 11 bases between. CDR1 and CDR2 (germline): SEHNR, FQNEAQ (reference sequence). The CDR3 DNA reads TGTGCCAGCAGCTTAGGACAGGTTACTGAGACCCAGTACTTC. Amino acid sequence: CASSLGQVTETQYF.